The 29 T cell receptor beta chains below come from one sample, sequenced in a study of blood T cell repertoires in COVID-19. Clones were sequenced by immunoSEQ multiplex PCR, and TCRdb holds only the in-frame ones, with some missing. The table records hundreds of thousands of clones, more than 90% of them present only once. Sequenced input: PBMCs or T cells enriched from blood (not recorded which). The receptors were gathered from a man between 60 and 75 years old who had recovered from COVID-19.

The chain has TRBV15 and TRBJ2-5; D possibly corresponds to TRBD2 (5 bases). Germline CDR1 and CDR2: LNHNV and YYDKDF (reference sequence). This CDR3 is 14 amino acids long. V was trimmed by 3 bases and J by 5 bases, leaving 13 bases between them. The CDR3 sequence: CATSSPGWRETQYF. The CDR3 DNA sequence: TGTGCCACCAGCAGTCCGGGATGGCGCGAGACCCAGTACTTC.

The V call is TRBV6-5, the J call TRBJ2-2, with no clear D. Trimming left V 6 bases short and J 6 bases short, with 8 bases between. The CDR3 totals 12 residues. Germline V lookup: CDR1 MNHEY, CDR2 SVGAGI. The CDR3 loop is CASRVTAGELFF. CDR3 DNA sequence: TGTGCCAGCAGGGTAACTGCCGGGGAGCTGTTTTTT.

The CDR3 DNA reads TGTGCCAGCAGCCAACTAGGGGGTTTGGGAGGGGGCTATGGCTACACCTTC. Translating gives CASSQLGGLGGGYGYTF. The chain has TRBV7-6 and TRBJ1-2, with D perhaps TRBD1 (6 bases). This CDR3 is 17 amino acids long. With 5 bases removed from V and 4 bases from J, the gap between germline ends came to 23 bases. Germline CDR1 reads SGHVS; CDR2 reads FNYEAQ.

The V call is TRBV19, the J call TRBJ1-4, with TRBD1 as a possible D gene (6 bases). Germline V gene data show CDR1 as LNHDA and CDR2 as SQIVND (reference sequence). Trimming cost V 6 bases and J 6 bases, with 17 bases left between them. The CDR3 extends over 15 amino acids. This chain's CDR3 is CASRNQGTRHEKLFF. CDR3 nucleotide sequence: TGTGCCAGTAGAAATCAGGGGACACGGCATGAAAAACTGTTTTTT.

The chain carries TRBV19 and TRBJ2-3; 10 bases are shared with TRBD1. The CDR3 consists of 15 residues. Per the germline V gene, CDR1 is LNHDA and CDR2 is SQIVND (reference sequence). V lost 9 bases and J lost 6; bases outside the gene matches: 12. The CDR3 nucleotides read TGTGCCAGCCTACAAACCGGGACAGGGGCGGATACGCAGTATTTT. As protein: CASLQTGTGADTQYF.

This clone was observed a few times. The chain combines TRBV12-3 or TRBV12-4 with TRBJ2-1; a possible D gene is TRBD1 (5 bases). V gave up 2 bases and J gave up 8 bases, with 10 bases separating them. The CDR3 length is 13 residues. The CDR3 DNA sequence: TGTGCCAGCAGTTTACCGGTAGGGGATGAGCAGTTCTTC. This codes for CASSLPVGDEQFF.

This clone was observed a few times. This chain uses TRBV5-1 with TRBJ1-5; 7 bases are a match to TRBD1. The germline CDR1 and CDR2 sequences are SGHRS and YFSETQ. This CDR3 is built from 16 residues. After removal of 4 bases from V and 1 base from J, the junction contained 8 bases not matched to a gene. The CDR3 nucleotides read TGCGCCAGCAGCACCGGGACAGACGCAAGCAATCAGCCCCAGCATTTT. Its protein product is CASSTGTDASNQPQHF. The variable domain in full, with the rest retrieved from reference TRBV5-1 and TRBJ1-5, is KAGVTQTPRYLIKTRGQQVTLSCSPISGHRSVSWYQQTPGQGLQFLFEYFSETQRNKGNFPGRFSGRQFSNSRSEMNVSTLELGDSALYLCASSTGTDASNQPQHFGDGTRLSIL.

The rearrangement uses TRBV5-6 and TRBJ2-3, with 9 positions matching TRBD1. Germline CDR1 is SGHDT and CDR2 is YYEEEE. The ends lost 4 bases at V and 3 bases at J; junction bases unmatched: 6. This CDR3 contains 15 residues. Here the CDR3 reads CASSRTGGRTDTQYF. CDR3 bases: TGTGCCAGCAGCAGAACAGGGGGCAGGACAGATACGCAGTATTTT.

CDR3 protein: CASSPRTGGLVETQYF. CDR3 coding DNA: TGTGCCAGCAGTCCCAGGACAGGGGGTCTGGTAGAGACCCAGTACTTC. The chain is built from TRBV5-4 and TRBJ2-5; 10 nucleotides match TRBD1. Germline trimming cut 5 bases from V and 4 bases from J; bases unmatched to any gene: 11. This CDR3 comprises 16 residues. Germline values: CDR1 SGHNT, CDR2 YYREEE (reference sequence).

The rearrangement joins TRBV3-1 (or the pseudogene TRBV3-2) to TRBJ2-2; no clear D. CDR1 is LGHDT and CDR2 is YNNKEL in the germline V gene (reference sequence). The CDR3 has 16 amino acids. Trimming took 0 bases from V and 4 from J, leaving 12 bases between them. CDR3 region: CASSQELLTITGELFF. The CDR3, as DNA: TGTGCCAGCAGCCAAGAACTACTCACTATCACCGGGGAGCTGTTTTTT.

This clone showed up just once. The V call is TRBV19, the J call TRBJ1-2, with D maybe TRBD1 (6 bases). The CDR3 loop spans 14 amino acids. Per the germline V gene, CDR1 is LNHDA and CDR2 is SQIVND (reference sequence). Between the trimmed V and J ends, which lost 5 bases and 3 bases, there was a span of 13 bases. The CDR3 coding sequence is TGTGCCAGTAGTCCACAGGGTGGGTACTATGGCTACACCTTC. Protein sequence: CASSPQGGYYGYTF.

The chain is built from TRBV4-1 and TRBJ1-2; TRBD1 agrees at 8 bases. The CDR3 is made up of 17 amino acids. Looked up from germline, CDR1 is MGHRA and CDR2 is YSYEKL. The ends lost 0 bases at V and 5 bases at J; junction bases unmatched: 11. The CDR3 protein is CASSQDPDRAGAYGYTF. The CDR3, as DNA: TGCGCCAGCAGCCAAGATCCGGACAGGGCAGGCGCTTATGGCTACACCTTC.

CDR3 bases: TGTGCCAGCAGCCAAAAACTGGGGACAGCTGAAGCTTTCTTT. It translates to CASSQKLGTAEAFF. This rearrangement joins TRBV14 to TRBJ1-1; the match to TRBD1 covers 7 bases. V dropped 2 bases and J dropped 6; count of bases not matched to a gene: 6. Germline V gene sequence: CDR1 SGHDN, CDR2 FVKESK. This CDR3 is built from 14 residues.

This sequence joins TRBV3-1 (or the pseudogene TRBV3-2) and TRBJ1-2; 9 bases align to TRBD1. Trimming cost V 3 bases and J 7 bases; bases outside gene matches: 6. The CDR3 has 14 residues. Germline CDR1 reads LGHDT; CDR2 reads YNNKEL (reference sequence). The CDR3 bases are TGTGCCAGCAGCCACCAGACAGGGGGACGTGGCTACACCTTC. It encodes CASSHQTGGRGYTF.

The J gene is TRBJ2-7, the V gene TRBV6-5, with 8 nucleotides matching TRBD2. V lost 0 bases and J lost 4; bases outside the gene matches: 5. Looked up from germline, CDR1 is MNHEY and CDR2 is SVGAGI. CDR3 size: 15 residues. The DNA of the CDR3 is TGTGCCAGCAGTTACTCGTATAGCGGGACATACGAGCAGTACTTC. Protein sequence: CASSYSYSGTYEQYF.

The V and J genes are TRBV6-5 and TRBJ2-7, with 8 bases fitting TRBD1. The CDR3 length is 13 residues. The V gene end was trimmed by 7 bases and the J gene end by 2 bases; junction bases not matched to a gene: 4. Germline loops: CDR1 MNHEY, CDR2 SVGAGI. CDR3 nucleotide sequence: TGTGCCAGCACGACAGGGGCCACCTACGAGCAGTACTTC. Encoded protein: CASTTGATYEQYF.

The gene calls are TRBV6-5 and TRBJ2-7, with D perhaps matching TRBD1 (6 bases). Deletions cut 5 bases from V and 2 bases from J, with 13 bases between. The CDR3 sequence is 14 residues long. Germline CDR1 is MNHEY and CDR2 is SVGAGI. In nucleotides, the CDR3 is TGTGCCAGCAGTATTTCGACAGGAGCCTACGAGCAGTACTTC. Amino acid sequence: CASSISTGAYEQYF.

The V and J genes are TRBV3-1 (or the pseudogene TRBV3-2) and TRBJ1-2, with D perhaps matching TRBD1 (5 bases). V was clipped by 4 bases and J by 4 bases, with 16 bases between them. Per the germline V gene, CDR1 is LGHDT and CDR2 is YNNKEL (reference sequence). The CDR3 extends over 15 amino acids. The CDR3 DNA follows: TGTGCCAGCAGCCGTATCGGACACAAAGCCTATGGCTACACCTTC. It specifies CASSRIGHKAYGYTF.

CDR3 sequence reads: CASSLVAGVGNEQFF. The CDR3 nucleotides read TGTGCCAGCAGCTTAGTGGCAGGGGTTGGCAATGAGCAGTTCTTC. V and J are TRBV7-2 and TRBJ2-1; possible D gene TRBD1, 6 bases. Germline V gene lookup returns CDR1 SGHTA and CDR2 FQGNSA. CDR3 length: 15 residues. V was cut by 1 base and J by 6 bases, with 13 bases left in between.

The chain joins TRBV7-3 to TRBJ2-1, with TRBD2 identical over 15 bases. The trim removed 5 bases at V and 6 bases at J, leaving 17 bases unmatched. CDR3 length: 20 residues. The germline gives CDR1 SGHTA, CDR2 FQGTGA. This CDR3 reads CASSTRPLGLAGGIGNEQFF. Written as DNA, the CDR3 is TGTGCCAGCAGCACGCGCCCTCTGGGACTAGCGGGAGGAATTGGCAATGAGCAGTTCTTC.

The chain couples TRBV9 to TRBJ2-3, with 8 nucleotides matching TRBD2. Per germline, CDR1 SGDLS and CDR2 YYNGEE. V lost 5 bases, J lost 0 bases, and 8 bases stayed unmatched. CDR3 length: 16 residues. The chain's CDR3 is CASRSSGGKSTDTQYF. The CDR3 bases are TGTGCCAGCAGGTCGAGCGGGGGAAAAAGCACAGATACGCAGTATTTT.

The rearrangement joins TRBV5-1 to TRBJ1-6; D not resolved. This CDR3 comprises 16 residues. V gave up 3 bases and J gave up 4 bases, with 14 bases separating them. In germline, CDR1 is SGHRS, CDR2 YFSETQ. The CDR3 nucleotides are TGCGCCAGCAGCTCCCCGACCGGGATGTATAATTCACCCCTCCACTTT. The encoded protein is CASSSPTGMYNSPLHF.

The chain recombines TRBV11-2 with TRBJ1-1; D call uncertain. Germline loops: CDR1 SGHAT, CDR2 FQNNGV. The CDR3 is 14 amino acids. V lost 4 bases and J lost 0, with 9 bases in between. CDR3 bases: TGTGCCAGCAGCTCGAGTATTTTGAACACTGAAGCTTTCTTT. Translating it yields CASSSSILNTEAFF.

The gene calls are TRBV6-1 and TRBJ2-5, with TRBD2 as a possible D gene (6 bases). Germline V gene lookup returns CDR1 MNHNS and CDR2 SASEGT. Deletions cut 1 base from V and 3 bases from J, with 18 bases between. The CDR3 runs to 17 residues. The CDR3 region has the DNA TGTGCCAGCAGTGAAGTCCCCACGGGACTTTCAAAAGAGACCCAGTACTTC. Translation gives CASSEVPTGLSKETQYF.

This chain joins TRBV5-5 and TRBJ2-1, with a possible D match to TRBD1 (5 bases). Germline V gene sequence: CDR1 SGHKS, CDR2 YYEKEE (reference sequence). This CDR3 is 14 amino acids long. The V end lost 0 bases, the J end lost 4 bases, and 8 bases lay between the germline ends. CDR3 sequence reads: CASSLGAGYNEQFF. CDR3 bases: TGTGCCAGCAGCTTGGGTGCAGGGTACAATGAGCAGTTCTTC.

The rearrangement links TRBV18 to TRBJ1-2; perhaps TRBD1 as D (5 bases). The CDR3 spans 18 residues. Germline V gene sequence: CDR1 KGHSH, CDR2 LQKENI. V was clipped by 3 bases and J by 2 bases, with 22 bases between them. In DNA form, the CDR3 reads TGTGCCAGCTCACCGATCCCGGTCGGGGGGACGACGAACTATGGCTACACCTTC. It specifies CASSPIPVGGTTNYGYTF.

The chain carries TRBV5-1 and TRBJ2-1, with TRBD2 matching over 9 bases. CDR1 is SGHRS, CDR2 YFSETQ, per germline. There are 16 residues in the CDR3. With V trimmed by 0 bases and J by 9 bases, 10 bases remained unmatched. The CDR3 spells CASSLVPSGTRGEQFF. The CDR3 bases are TGCGCCAGCAGCTTGGTCCCTAGCGGGACTAGGGGTGAGCAGTTCTTC.

The V call is TRBV9, the J call TRBJ2-3; TRBD1 matches 8 bases. V was clipped by 4 bases and J by 2 bases; unmatched bases: 6. CDR1 and CDR2 (germline): SGDLS, YYNGEE. The CDR3 spans 15 residues. As DNA, the CDR3 is TGTGCCAGCAGCACGCCGGGACAGGACACAGATACGCAGTATTTT. The encoded protein is CASSTPGQDTDTQYF. The full variable domain, completed using reference TRBV9 and TRBJ2-3, is DSGVTQTPKHLITATGQRVTLRCSPRSGDLSVYWYQQSLDQGLQFLIQYYNGEERAKGNILERFSAQQFPDLHSELNLSSLELGDSALYFCASSTPGQDTDTQYFGPGTRLTVL.

This clone has a single count. Different DNA sequences within this sample yield the same CDR3. The chain uses TRBV15 and TRBJ1-1; D remains unclear. There are 13 residues in the CDR3. The germline V gene has CDR1 LNHNV and CDR2 YYDKDF (reference sequence). With 3 bases removed from V and 0 bases from J, the gap between germline ends came to 5 bases. CDR3 sequence (DNA): TGTGCCACCAGCAGTGCGCTGAACACTGAAGCTTTCTTT. Residues: CATSSALNTEAFF.